This passage covers 20 T cell receptor beta chains from one sample sequenced in a study of blood T cells in healthy people across ages. Sample-barcoded 5' priming and a J-beta primer mix drove a second PCR of 7 to 11 cycles. TCRdb processed the 5' RACE reads anew with MiXCR; each CDR3 protein has one entry. The sample lists about 970,000 distinct CDR3 sequences, about 53% seen once, with about a fifth in the top ten. The sequenced sample was blood. All receptors come from a woman aged 55-70 years in good health.

This clonotype was seen once. The rearrangement links TRBV12-3 or TRBV12-4 to TRBJ2-1; D is perhaps TRBD1 or TRBD2 (5 bases each). This CDR3 region has 13 residues. With 4 bases removed from V and 6 bases from J, the gap between germline ends came to 10 bases. The CDR3 DNA follows: TGTGCCAGCAGTTGGGGGTCTGTCAATGAGCAGTTCTTC. Amino acids: CASSWGSVNEQFF.

This clonotype was seen more than once but under ten times. The rearrangement uses TRBV29-1 and TRBJ2-7; D perhaps matches TRBD2 (8 bases). In germline, CDR1 is SQVTM, CDR2 ANQGSEA. The CDR3 runs to 15 residues. V was clipped by 4 bases and J by 4 bases, with 20 bases between them. CDR3 in DNA: TGCAGCGTTGGAGGGGGCGGGACTAGGCAGTACGAGCAGTACTTC. Translating gives CSVGGGGTRQYEQYF.

V gene TRBV11-2 combines with J gene TRBJ2-7; weak D call: TRBD1 (6 bases). The CDR3 is 16 amino acids. V lost 5 bases and J 2 bases, leaving 19 bases between the germline ends. Per germline, CDR1 SGHAT and CDR2 FQNNGV. The CDR3 bases are TGTGCCAGCAGCGTGCCGGGGACAAGGAGAGCCTACGAGCAGTACTTC. Translating it yields CASSVPGTRRAYEQYF.

Remarks on this clonotype: This clone may be a read error of a much larger clone one base away. The V and J genes are TRBV10-3 and TRBJ2-3, with 8 bases aligning to TRBD1. This CDR3 has 14 amino acids. Germline CDR1 reads ENHRY; CDR2 reads SYGVKD. In nucleotides, the CDR3 is TGTGCCATCAGTGATTACCAGGGACAGGATACGCGGTATTTT. Protein: CAISDYQGQDTRYF.

The chain uses TRBV9 and TRBJ2-7; 11 nucleotides align to TRBD1. This CDR3 is 16 amino acids long. The V gene end was trimmed by 0 bases and the J gene end by 4 bases; junction bases not matched to a gene: 6. From germline, CDR1 is SGDLS and CDR2 YYNGEE. CDR3 amino acids: CASSVDPDRGQYEQYF. The DNA for the CDR3 is TGTGCCAGCAGCGTAGACCCGGACAGGGGGCAATACGAGCAGTACTTC.

A word on this clonotype: At one boundary the junction diverges from the germline segment, which might be a read error. This rearrangement joins TRBV11-1 to TRBJ2-6; D ambiguous. The CDR3 runs to 15 residues. The germline gives CDR1 SGHAT, CDR2 FQDESV (reference sequence). The CDR3 coding sequence is TGTGCCGGCAGCTTAAGTGACTCTGGGGCCAACGTCCTGACTTTC. Its translation: CAGSLSDSGANVLTF.

This clonotype was detected a few times. The chain combines TRBV6-2 or TRBV6-3 with TRBJ2-7; 13 nucleotides agree with TRBD2. Losses at the gene ends were 7 bases for V and 3 bases for J; bases not matched to a gene: 21. Germline V gives CDR1 MNHEY, CDR2 SVGEGT. The CDR3 has 20 amino acids. CDR3 nucleotide sequence: TGTGCCAGCACCCTCCGACAGGGTCTTAGACTAGCGGGAGGTAGCTACGAGCAGTACTTC. Protein sequence: CASTLRQGLRLAGGSYEQYF.

This clonotype has just a few counts. The J gene is TRBJ2-4, the V gene TRBV5-1; tentatively, D is TRBD1 (6 bases). CDR1 is SGHRS, CDR2 YFSETQ, per germline. Between the trimmed V and J ends, which lost 0 bases and 7 bases, there was a span of 14 bases. The CDR3 runs 15 residues. The CDR3 protein is CASSLARQVPNIQYF. CDR3 bases: TGCGCCAGCAGCTTGGCTCGACAGGTTCCCAACATTCAGTACTTC.

The chain is built from TRBV24-1 and TRBJ2-1; 14 bases map to TRBD2. CDR1 is KGHDR and CDR2 is SFDVKD in the germline V gene. Trimming at V came to 10 bases and at J to 10 bases, leaving 5 bases not matched to a gene. The CDR3 totals 13 residues. The CDR3 DNA is TGTGCCACGGGACTAGCGGGAGTTGGAGAGCAGTTCTTC. This translates into CATGLAGVGEQFF.

This clonotype has just a few counts. The chain has TRBV6-6 and TRBJ1-5; D is unresolved. The CDR3 totals 13 residues. With 2 bases removed from V and 6 bases from J, the gap between germline ends came to 8 bases. The germline CDR1 and CDR2 sequences are MNHNY and SVGAGI (reference sequence). This CDR3 is CASSYGISQPQHF. CDR3 bases: TGTGCCAGCAGTTACGGCATCTCTCAGCCCCAGCATTTT.

The V and J genes are TRBV11-2 and TRBJ2-3; either TRBD1 or TRBD2 may fit D (6 bases each). Trimming cost V 8 bases and J 0 bases, with 15 bases left between them. Germline-derived CDR1 and CDR2 are SGHAT and FQNNGV. The CDR3 totals 15 residues. CDR3 amino acids: CASGLRGTSTDTQYF. The CDR3 nucleotides read TGTGCCAGCGGACTTAGGGGGACTAGCACAGATACGCAGTATTTT.

This clonotype was observed a handful of times. The chain employs TRBV10-3 and TRBJ2-5; TRBD2 is a possible D gene (6 bases). Germline values: CDR1 ENHRY, CDR2 SYGVKD. CDR3 length: 16 residues. Trimming shortened V by 0 bases and J by 1 base, and 12 bases separated the two germline ends. The CDR3 here is CAISESLAEGQETQYF. DNA of the CDR3: TGTGCCATCAGTGAGTCCTTAGCGGAAGGCCAAGAGACCCAGTACTTC.

This clonotype appeared a few times. The chain uses TRBV29-1 and TRBJ1-2; the D gene is possibly TRBD1 (5 bases). The CDR3 has 11 residues. The germline gives CDR1 SQVTM, CDR2 ANQGSEA. V dropped 4 bases and J dropped 6 bases, with 9 bases sitting between them. CDR3 sequence: CSVVGVDGYTF. CDR3 bases: TGCAGCGTTGTGGGGGTAGATGGCTACACCTTC.

This clonotype was picked up a small number of times. V and J are TRBV7-2 and TRBJ2-7, with D possibly matching TRBD2 (5 bases). CDR3 length: 14 amino acids. V lost 5 bases and J lost 3, with 14 bases in between. The germline CDR1 and CDR2 sequences are SGHTA and FQGNSA. The CDR3 loop is CASSHRTDYYEQYF. CDR3 DNA: TGTGCCAGCAGCCATAGGACCGACTACTACGAGCAGTACTTC.

This clonotype was observed a handful of times. The chain carries TRBV4-1 and TRBJ2-4; D perhaps matches TRBD2 (6 bases). Trimming stripped 1 base from V and 8 bases from J, with 12 bases between. CDR1 is MGHRA and CDR2 is YSYEKL in the germline V gene. The CDR3 contains 14 residues. This chain's CDR3 is CASSQVGGRDIQYF. DNA of the CDR3: TGCGCCAGCAGCCAAGTGGGAGGTCGGGACATTCAGTACTTC.

This clonotype turned up a few times. The V gene is TRBV12-3 or TRBV12-4, the J gene TRBJ1-2, with D possibly matching TRBD1 (5 bases). V lost 3 bases and J 4 bases, leaving 15 bases between the germline ends. The CDR3 runs to 15 residues. This chain's CDR3 is CASSLVGRGPYGYTF. In nucleotides, the CDR3 is TGTGCCAGCAGTTTGGTCGGACGGGGCCCCTATGGCTACACCTTC.

V is TRBV3-1 and J is TRBJ2-2; D is uncertain. Trimming shortened V by 1 base and J by 10 bases, and 10 bases separated the two germline ends. In germline, CDR1 is LGHDT, CDR2 YNNKEL (reference sequence). This CDR3 is built from 13 residues. The CDR3 here is CASSQARSVELFF. CDR3 DNA sequence: TGTGCCAGCAGCCAAGCGCGCTCCGTGGAGCTGTTTTTT.

V usage is TRBV20-1 and J usage is TRBJ1-5, with 9 bases fitting TRBD1. V gave up 0 bases and J gave up 4 bases; unmatched junction bases: 7. The CDR3 has 16 residues. Germline V CDR1 and CDR2: DFQATT, SNEGSKA (reference sequence). CDR3 sequence reads: CSARDRDRAWNQPQHF. CDR3 nucleotide sequence: TGCAGTGCTAGAGACCGGGACAGGGCTTGGAATCAGCCCCAGCATTTT.

With respect to this clonotype: A much larger clone differs from this one at a single base, so this may be a read error. V is TRBV7-2 and J is TRBJ2-3; D uncertain. This CDR3 contains 13 residues. V gave up 1 base and J gave up 8 bases, with 10 bases separating them. Germline V gene data show CDR1 as SGHTA and CDR2 as FQGNSA. CDR3 protein: CASSLVLAGTQYF. The CDR3 nucleotides are TGTGCCAGCAGCTTAGTACTGGCAGGTACGCAGTATTTT.

This clonotype appeared a few times. In DNA form, the CDR3 reads TGTGCCAGCAGTTTAGATAACGGCTACACCTTC. It encodes CASSLDNGYTF. This chain links TRBV28 with TRBJ1-2; no clear D. The CDR3 extends over 11 amino acids. Germline lookup yields CDR1 MDHEN and CDR2 SYDVKM. V dropped 2 bases and J dropped 8 bases, with 6 bases sitting between them.